A single sample gave rise to the 12 T cell receptor beta chains below, sequenced in a study of T cells in Graves' hyperthyroidism and ophthalmopathy. Amplification of TCR beta CDR3 regions was performed using RNA transcripts as template. The HTBI primer set drove a first-round RT-PCR of the TCR CDR3. TCRdb called the multiplex PCR reads again in MiXCR, with one record for every CDR3 protein. This table has 340,000 or so distinct CDR3 sequences, 18% appearing once. Material: blood. These receptors originate from a woman between 50 and 59 years old with Graves' hyperthyroidism.

The chain is built from TRBV20-1 and TRBJ2-5; D may be TRBD1 or TRBD2 (5 bases each). Germline V gene data show CDR1 as DFQATT and CDR2 as SNEGSKA (reference sequence). This CDR3 spans 13 amino acids. The V end lost 3 bases, the J end lost 0 bases, and 8 bases lay between the germline ends. CDR3 nucleotides: TGCAGTGCTAGTGGGACGTACCAAGAGACCCAGTACTTC. Its protein is CSASGTYQETQYF.

This clonotype was observed a few times. V gene TRBV5-1 combines with J gene TRBJ2-7; TRBD1 matches 7 bases. Germline V lookup: CDR1 SGHRS, CDR2 YFSETQ. The V segment lost 5 bases and the J segment 3 bases; nucleotides outside the gene matches: 17. The CDR3 is made up of 17 amino acids. CDR3 protein: CASRFYYSRDSFYEQYF. The DNA of the CDR3 is TGCGCCAGCAGGTTCTACTATTCCCGGGACAGCTTCTACGAGCAGTACTTC. Full variable domain (outside the CDR3, taken from reference TRBV5-1 and TRBJ2-7): KAGVTQTPRYLIKTRGQQVTLSCSPISGHRSVSWYQQTPGQGLQFLFEYFSETQRNKGNFPGRFSGRQFSNSRSEMNVSTLELGDSALYLCASRFYYSRDSFYEQYFGPGTRLTVT.

This clonotype was observed at least ten times. The chain uses TRBV11-3 and TRBJ2-3; the D gene could be TRBD1 or TRBD2 (5 bases each). The CDR3 is 13 residues long. Trimming shortened V by 5 bases and J by 6 bases, and 12 bases separated the two germline ends. Germline V gives CDR1 SGHNT, CDR2 YENEEA. The CDR3 nucleotides read TGTGCCAGCAGCGTCCCAGGGACGGATACGCAGTATTTT. Protein: CASSVPGTDTQYF.

The rearrangement joins TRBV6-1 to TRBJ2-2; TRBD2 agrees at 10 bases. The germline V gene encodes CDR1 MNHNS and CDR2 SASEGT. This CDR3 has 15 amino acids. V lost 5 bases to trimming and J lost 5 bases; unmatched junction nucleotides: 5. CDR3 sequence reads: CASSLAGEGTGELFF. The DNA for the CDR3 is TGTGCCAGCAGTCTAGCGGGAGAGGGGACCGGGGAGCTGTTTTTT.

This clonotype occurred many times. The gene calls are TRBV28 and TRBJ1-5, with D possibly matching TRBD1 (5 bases). There are 13 residues in the CDR3. Between the trimmed V and J ends, which lost 3 bases and 7 bases, there was a span of 10 bases. The germline V gene encodes CDR1 MDHEN and CDR2 SYDVKM. The CDR3 DNA reads as TGTGCCAGCAGTTTGGGGACCTCCCAGCCCCAGCATTTT. It codes for CASSLGTSQPQHF.

The V call is TRBV30, the J call TRBJ1-5, with TRBD1 matching over 7 bases. Germline lookup yields CDR1 GTSNPN and CDR2 SVGIG (reference sequence). The CDR3 totals 17 residues. With V trimmed by 2 bases and J by 4 bases, 14 bases remained unmatched. CDR3 in DNA: TGTGCCTGGAGTACCGACAGGGAAGGGGCGAGTAATCAGCCCCAGCATTTT. Its translation: CAWSTDREGASNQPQHF.

This clonotype came up once. V usage is TRBV14 and J usage is TRBJ2-7; 10 bases line up with TRBD2. With the DNA end fitting TRBJ2-1 better, the J assignment may be wrong. This CDR3 is 15 amino acids long. The germline gives CDR1 SGHDN, CDR2 FVKESK. In DNA form, the CDR3 reads TGTGCCAGCAGCCGGACTAGCGGATTAACCTACGAGCAGTTCTTC. Translation gives CASSRTSGLTYEQFF.

There are a few counts of this clonotype. This chain uses TRBV9 with TRBJ1-4; 7 nucleotides agree with TRBD1. CDR3 length: 17 residues. CDR1 and CDR2 (germline): SGDLS, YYNGEE. Trimming took 4 bases from V and 0 from J; bases not matched to a gene: 9. The CDR3 loop is CASSPRGGGATNEKLFF. CDR3 sequence (DNA): TGTGCCAGCAGCCCTCGTGGAGGGGGCGCAACTAATGAAAAACTGTTTTTT.

The chain joins TRBV5-1 to TRBJ1-3; 7 positions agree with TRBD1. This CDR3 has 18 residues. Germline CDR1 reads SGHRS; CDR2 reads YFSETQ. Trimming removed 0 bases from V and 2 bases from J; junction bases left unmatched: 11. CDR3 amino acids: CASSLGGGGGVAGNTIYF. CDR3 in DNA: TGCGCCAGCAGCTTGGGAGGCGGAGGGGGCGTTGCTGGAAACACCATATATTTT.

This clonotype was seen ten or more times. The chain employs TRBV12-3 or TRBV12-4 and TRBJ1-5; 7 nucleotides line up with TRBD1. The CDR3 loop spans 15 amino acids. The ends lost 6 bases at V and 3 bases at J; junction bases unmatched: 8. The CDR3 here is CASSPPGQVNQPQHF. The CDR3 bases are TGTGCCAGCAGCCCCCCCGGACAGGTCAATCAGCCCCAGCATTTT.

This clonotype was observed at least ten times. The chain uses TRBV30 and TRBJ1-1, with TRBD1 as a possible D gene (5 bases). Deletions cut 0 bases from V and 4 bases from J, with 9 bases between. CDR3 length equals 13 residues. CDR1 GTSNPN and CDR2 SVGIG come from the germline V gene (reference sequence). The CDR3 sequence: CAWSVGVTTEAFF. The DNA for the CDR3 is TGTGCCTGGAGTGTAGGGGTGACCACTGAAGCTTTCTTT.

This clonotype was observed many times. The rearrangement joins TRBV27 to TRBJ1-1; D gene ambiguous. Trimming stripped 6 bases from V and 2 bases from J, with 16 bases between. The length of the CDR3 is 15 residues. The germline V gene encodes CDR1 MNHEY and CDR2 SMNVEV (reference sequence). This chain's CDR3 is CASSSPLGPNTEAFF. CDR3 coding DNA: TGTGCCAGCAGCTCCCCCCTAGGGCCTAACACTGAAGCTTTCTTT.